This T cell receptor (beta chain) was recovered during a study of cytomegalovirus exposure and HLA in healthy donors. PCR amplification relied on 60 Vbeta primers (plus 13 Jbeta primers). The table came from immunoSEQ multiplex PCR; TCRdb's copy has only in-frame clones and leaves some out. The data hold 100,000 to 150,000 clones, with 80% to 85% observed a single time. Notes on the study in general: In a later analysis, TCR association rates varied by HLA locus: DRB1 most, HLA-C fewest.

A word on this clone: Its target is unknown.

Sequencing used PBMCs. The sequence came from a man younger than 35 in good health and CMV-seronegative.

The chain's CDR3 is CASSQGAARSPLHF. CDR3 nucleotides: TGCGCCAGCTCGCAGGGGGCCGCGAGGTCACCCCTCCACTTT. The chain joins TRBV10-2 to TRBJ1-6, with 8 bases that match TRBD1. The CDR3 length is 14 residues. Germline V gene data show CDR1 as WSHSY and CDR2 as SAAADI. V was clipped by 8 bases and J by 10 bases; unmatched bases: 10.